Below are 3 T cell receptor beta chains sequenced from a single sample in a study of identifying expanded T cells in peripheral blood. Assay: immunoSEQ multiplex PCR; the TCRdb copy retains only in-frame clones and omits some. The data hold 80,000 to 90,000 clones, with approximately 84% observed a single time. The sample comprised blood. The receptors come from a person between 18 and 75 years old in good health.

CDR3 DNA sequence: TGTGCCAGCACACCGGGACAGGGTTTTGACTATGGCTACACCTTC. Translating gives CASTPGQGFDYGYTF. The V call is TRBV19, the J call TRBJ1-2, with 9 bases aligning to TRBD1. The V gene's germline CDR1 is LNHDA and CDR2 SQIVND (reference sequence). The CDR3 runs 15 residues. Trimming took 9 bases from V and 3 from J; bases not matched to a gene: 11.

This rearrangement joins TRBV20-1 to TRBJ2-1; no reliable D call. The V gene lost 5 bases and the J gene lost 8 bases, with 10 bases spanning the gap. The CDR3 consists of 11 residues. Looked up from germline, CDR1 is DFQATT and CDR2 is SNEGSKA (reference sequence). CDR3 in amino acids: CSARSNYEQFF. CDR3 nucleotide sequence: TGCAGTGCTCGAAGCAATTATGAGCAGTTCTTC.

This clone has only one observation. V gene TRBV7-9 combines with J gene TRBJ2-1; 10 nucleotides match TRBD1. The V and J ends lost 1 base and 4 bases, in that order; junction bases with no gene match: 10. Germline V gene lookup returns CDR1 SEHNR and CDR2 FQNEAQ (reference sequence). CDR3 length: 18 amino acids. CDR3 sequence: CASSLEDRGRWRYNEQFF. CDR3 in DNA: TGTGCCAGCAGCTTAGAGGACAGGGGGAGGTGGCGGTACAATGAGCAGTTCTTC.